This entry concerns a single T cell receptor (beta chain). What it binds is unknown. Data came from immunoSEQ multiplex PCR; TCRdb stores just in-frame clones and leaves some out. The sample carries roughly 20,000 clones, more than 80% recorded once. The data belong to a study of PD-1 blockade in classical Hodgkin lymphoma. Time point denoted: cycle 4 day 1 (C4D1), after less than 7 weeks of nivolumab. Relapses following autologous stem cell transplantation were seen in all patients, with brentuximab vedotin exposure varying. Classifying best responses yielded complete response, partial response or progressive disease. Study-level findings and limits: Whereas CD4+ TCR diversity had risen significantly by C4D1, CD8+ TCR diversity had not. Complete responders' baseline diversity resembled that of newly diagnosed patients. As was reported, newly diagnosed patients showed lower baseline TCR diversity than healthy donors did.

The V end was cut by 0 bases, the J end by 5 bases, with 6 bases between. CDR3 length: 13 amino acids. The germline V gene encodes CDR1 LGHNA and CDR2 YSLEER. The input for sequencing was peripheral blood mononuclear cells (PBMCs), taken before the fourth cycle of nivolumab. V usage is TRBV4-3 and J usage is TRBJ2-3, with D unclear. The clonotype was recovered from a human donor with classical Hodgkin lymphoma. In DNA form, the CDR3 reads TGCGCCAGCAGCCAAGATCAGCAAGATACGCAGTATTTT. Translating gives CASSQDQQDTQYF.